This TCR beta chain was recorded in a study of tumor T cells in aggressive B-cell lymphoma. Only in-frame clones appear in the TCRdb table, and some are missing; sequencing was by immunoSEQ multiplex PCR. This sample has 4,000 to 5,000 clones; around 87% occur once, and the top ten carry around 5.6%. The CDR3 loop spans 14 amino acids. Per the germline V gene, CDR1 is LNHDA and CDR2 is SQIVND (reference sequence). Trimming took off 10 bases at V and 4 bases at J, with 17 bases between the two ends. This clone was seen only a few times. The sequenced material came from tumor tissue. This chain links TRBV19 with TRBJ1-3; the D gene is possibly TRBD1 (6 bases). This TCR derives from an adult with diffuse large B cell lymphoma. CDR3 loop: CATRSGQKGNTIYF. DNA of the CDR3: TGTGCCACTAGGTCCGGACAGAAGGGAAACACCATATATTTT.